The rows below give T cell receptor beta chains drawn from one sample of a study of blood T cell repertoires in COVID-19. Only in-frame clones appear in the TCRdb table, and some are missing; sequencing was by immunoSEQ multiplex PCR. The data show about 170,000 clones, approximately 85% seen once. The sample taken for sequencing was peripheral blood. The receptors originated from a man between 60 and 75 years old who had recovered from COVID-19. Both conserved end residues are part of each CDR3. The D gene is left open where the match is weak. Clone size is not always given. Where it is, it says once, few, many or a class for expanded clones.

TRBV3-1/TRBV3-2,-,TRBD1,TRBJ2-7,TGTGCCAGCAGCTCAAGGCATCGCCCGGGACAGGGGGCCTACGAGCAGTACTTC,CASSSRHRPGQGAYEQYF
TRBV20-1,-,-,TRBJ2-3,TGCAGTGCTAGAACTGTTCAGCGGTATTTT,CSARTVQRYF
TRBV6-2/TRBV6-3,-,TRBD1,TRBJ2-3,TGTGCCAGCAGTACCGATTCGGGACAGGGCCCTGATACGCAGTATTTT,CASSTDSGQGPDTQYF
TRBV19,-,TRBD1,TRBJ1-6,TGTGCCAGTACCCCGGGACAGGGGCACAATTCACCCCTCCACTTT,CASTPGQGHNSPLHF
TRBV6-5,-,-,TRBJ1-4,TGTGCCAGCAGCTCCGAGGGAGCCACGGGTGAAAAACTGTTTTTT,CASSSEGATGEKLFF
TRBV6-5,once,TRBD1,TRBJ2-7,TGTGCCAGCCAGTGGACAGGGACCTACGAGCAGTACTTC,CASQWTGTYEQYF
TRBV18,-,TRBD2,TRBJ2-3,TGTGCCAGCTCACCCCCGGGAAAGCGGGAACGCACAGATACGCAGTATTTT,CASSPPGKRERTDTQYF
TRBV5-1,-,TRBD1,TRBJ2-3,TGCGCCAGCAGCTTGGCCGGGACAGGGGATACGCAGTATTTT,CASSLAGTGDTQYF
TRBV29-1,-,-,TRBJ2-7,TGCAGCGTTGAAATTGGTGACGGGGTCGGGTACGAGCAGTACTTC,CSVEIGDGVGYEQYF
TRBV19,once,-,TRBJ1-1,TGTGCCAGTAGTGTTTTGGGGGGCACTGAAGCTTTCTTT,CASSVLGGTEAFF
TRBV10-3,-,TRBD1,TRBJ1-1,TGTGCCATCAGTCAGCAGGGGGGCACTGAAGCTTTCTTT,CAISQQGGTEAFF
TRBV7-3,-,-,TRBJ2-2,TGTGCCAGCAGCTTAGTGGCGGGGGCCACCGGGGAGCTGTTTTTT,CASSLVAGATGELFF
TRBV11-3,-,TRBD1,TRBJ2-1,TGTGCCAGCAGCCAAGGGGGCCCCCAATTCAATGAGCAGTTCTTC,CASSQGGPQFNEQFF
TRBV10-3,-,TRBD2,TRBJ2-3,TGTGCCATCCGAGCTAGCGGGGGACCAGCTAGCACAGATACGCAGTATTTT,CAIRASGGPASTDTQYF
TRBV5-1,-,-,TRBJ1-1,TGCGCCAGCAGCTTGGCCGGGTTTATGAACACTGAAGCTTTCTTT,CASSLAGFMNTEAFF
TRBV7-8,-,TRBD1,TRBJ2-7,TGTGCCAGCAGCGCCCGACAGGGCCACTACGAGCAGTACTTC,CASSARQGHYEQYF
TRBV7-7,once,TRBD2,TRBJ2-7,TGTGCTAGCAGCTTAGCGGGTCGGGGCGAGCAGTACTTC,CASSLAGRGEQYF
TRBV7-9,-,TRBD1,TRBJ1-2,TGTGCCAGCAGCTCCGAGACAGGGGGCCATAACTATGGCTACACCTTC,CASSSETGGHNYGYTF
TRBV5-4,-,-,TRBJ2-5,TGTGCCAGCAGCCCGACAGGGACTCTCGGTTCAGAGACCCAGTACTTC,CASSPTGTLGSETQYF
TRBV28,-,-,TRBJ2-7,TGTGCCAGCAGTTTTACTAGCTCCTACGAGCAGTACTTC,CASSFTSSYEQYF
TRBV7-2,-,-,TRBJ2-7,TGTGCCAGCAGCTTAGGATTGAGCGGCCTAGGGTTTTACTTC,CASSLGLSGLGFYF
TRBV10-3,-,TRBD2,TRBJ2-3,TGTGCCATCAGTGAGTCGGCGGGGGGGACAGATACGCAGTATTTT,CAISESAGGTDTQYF
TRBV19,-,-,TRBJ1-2,TGTGCCAGTAGTATAGGTGAAGGGGCTCGTGGCTACACCTTC,CASSIGEGARGYTF
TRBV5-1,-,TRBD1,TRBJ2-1,TGCGCCAGCAGCTTAAGACAGGGAAAGGGTGACAATGAGCAGTTCTTC,CASSLRQGKGDNEQFF
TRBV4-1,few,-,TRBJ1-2,TGCGCCAGCAGCCAGGATACAGGGACACCCTGGGGCTACACCTTC,CASSQDTGTPWGYTF
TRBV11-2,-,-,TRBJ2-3,TGTGCCAGCAGCCGTAACTTTGGTAGACTCGATACGCAGTATTTT,CASSRNFGRLDTQYF
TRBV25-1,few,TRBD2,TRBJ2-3,TGTGCCAGCAGTGATAGCGGGGGGGCTACTTCCCCAGATACGCAGTATTTT,CASSDSGGATSPDTQYF